This entry concerns a single T cell receptor (beta chain). This entry is derived from a study of blood T cell repertoires in COVID-19. Study-level background: The analysed material was cDNA or gDNA that came from T cells, B-cell-depleted T cells, or PBMCs.

Using immunoSEQ multiplex PCR, the repertoire was profiled, and TCRdb retains in-frame clones only, with some absent. The sample includes about 98,000 clones, 82% of them seen just once. The CDR3 runs to 15 residues. Trimming cost V 0 bases and J 2 bases; bases outside gene matches: 3. The germline V gene has CDR1 SGHRS and CDR2 YFSETQ. Sequenced input: peripheral blood. V and J are TRBV5-1 and TRBJ1-2, with 8 positions matching TRBD1. The sequence derives from a man aged 80 or over with acute or convalescent COVID-19. In DNA, the CDR3 is TGCGCCAGCAGCTTGGAAGGACAGGGAAACTATGGCTACACCTTC. Protein sequence: CASSLEGQGNYGYTF.